The entry that follows covers one TCR beta chain sequence. Its specificity is unknown. Measured with immunoSEQ multiplex PCR; TCRdb has only the in-frame clones, and not every one. The sample lists about 120,000 clones; around 90% were seen once. This record comes from a study of T cell responses to AZD1222 COVID-19 vaccine. General study points: Spike-specific TCR repertoires showed rising breadth and depth after two AZD1222 doses.

Germline V gene data show CDR1 as MNHEY and CDR2 as SVGAGI. V lost 0 bases and J 5 bases, leaving 8 bases between the germline ends. The CDR3 is 14 amino acids. The J gene is TRBJ1-5, the V gene TRBV6-5, with D possibly matching TRBD1 (5 bases). This clonotype was sampled from an adult in good health. Sequenced material: peripheral blood, taken on day 0 of AZD1222 vaccination. CDR3 coding DNA: TGTGCCAGCAGTTACTCCGGGGGGGATCAGCCCCAGCATTTT. It translates to CASSYSGGDQPQHF.